A single T cell receptor (beta chain) is shown here with its context. Method: immunoSEQ multiplex PCR; TCRdb's copy keeps in-frame clones and lacks some. The sample includes about 24,000 clones, 70% to 90% of them seen just once. These data originate in a study of graft-versus-host responses after intestinal transplantation. Study-level information: Those transplanted obtained multivisceral, liver-intestinal, or isolated intestinal grafts. Induction with anti-thymocyte globulin, then tacrolimus and steroids for roughly 3 years, was given to all recipients.

The sequenced sample was PBMCs, obtained around 14 months after intestinal transplant. The sequence came from a human patient who received an intestinal transplant, so some T cells may come from the graft donor.

The CDR3 protein is CASSESPDTQYF. The CDR3 DNA reads as TGTGCCAGCAGTGAATCCCCGGATACGCAGTATTTT. The chain couples TRBV2 to TRBJ2-3; D call uncertain. CDR1 and CDR2 from the germline V gene are SNHLY and FYNNEI. Trimming left V 2 bases short and J 6 bases short, with 6 bases between. The CDR3 totals 12 residues.